This TCR beta chain is from a study of T-cell reconstitution after alpha-beta-depleted transplantation in children. Unique molecular identifiers were incorporated during preparation of the TCRbeta library. TCRdb re-called the PCR reads through MiXCR, storing one row per CDR3 protein. The table includes some 290,000 distinct CDR3 sequences, more than 20% detected once. Germline-derived CDR1 and CDR2 are PRHDT and FYEKMQ (reference sequence). V lost 1 base, J lost 4 bases, and 9 bases stayed unmatched. CDR3 length: 18 residues. Study observations and caveats: Two months or so post-transplant, alpha-beta T cells reportedly derived from several hundred expanded graft clones. After transplant, high TCRbeta diversity at day 60 in some patients arose from surviving recipient T cells and thymic progenitors. Most T-cell counts and diversity one year after the transplant came from T cells that were newly produced.

This clonotype was seen more than once but under ten times. What it binds is unknown. The specimen comprised PBMCs, mostly from graft donor cells, sampled 180 days after TCRalphabeta/CD19-depleted stem cell transplant. The V gene is TRBV13, the J gene TRBJ2-2; TRBD2 matches 10 bases. The TCR sequence derives from a male patient younger than 18 who had a stem cell transplant for acute lymphoblastic leukemia, so the T cells may come from the graft donor. CDR3 region: CASSLVRVTSGPTGELFF. CDR3 DNA sequence: TGTGCCAGCAGCTTAGTAAGGGTGACTAGCGGGCCCACCGGGGAGCTGTTTTTT.